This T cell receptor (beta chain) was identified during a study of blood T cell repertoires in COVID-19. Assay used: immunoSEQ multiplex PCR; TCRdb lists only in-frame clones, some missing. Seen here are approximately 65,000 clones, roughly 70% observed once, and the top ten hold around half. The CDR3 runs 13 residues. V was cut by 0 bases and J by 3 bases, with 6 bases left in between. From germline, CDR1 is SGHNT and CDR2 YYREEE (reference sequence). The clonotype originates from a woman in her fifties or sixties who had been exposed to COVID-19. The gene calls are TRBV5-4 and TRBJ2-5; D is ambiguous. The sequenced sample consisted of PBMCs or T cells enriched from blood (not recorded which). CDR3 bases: TGTGCCAGCAGCTTGGCCAGGAAAGAGACCCAGTACTTC. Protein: CASSLARKETQYF.